This TCR beta chain came from a study of Graves' ophthalmopathy and Graves' hyperthyroidism. Points from the study as a whole: Most expanded thyroid clonotypes above 0.001 frequency also appeared in blood.

This CDR3 is 12 amino acids long. J lost 4 bases, V lost 6 bases, and 4 bases had no gene match. Germline V gene data show CDR1 as DFQATT and CDR2 as SNEGSKA (reference sequence). TCR beta CDR3 amplification used RNA transcripts. HTBI primers were employed in first-round RT-PCR, then a second-round multiplex PCR followed. MiXCR, applied by TCRdb to the multiplex PCR reads, yields one record per CDR3 protein. In the table there are over 150,000 distinct CDR3 sequences, more than 30% of which are singletons. Presentation of ophthalmopathy in the donors involved moderate-to-severe activity, CAS ≥3, NOSPECS ≥4 and a duration under 3 months. Other autoimmune diseases, uncontrolled infections, pregnancy or lactation excluded patients from enrollment. The authors isolated PBMCs from 8.5 to 10 ml of fresh peripheral blood. A word on this clonotype: What it binds is not known.

The chain couples TRBV20-1 to TRBJ2-5; 8 nucleotides agree with TRBD2. The clonotype comes from a woman aged 40-49 years with Graves' ophthalmopathy. Sequencing was performed on peripheral blood. CDR3 amino acids: CSALGRGETQYF. The CDR3 nucleotides are TGCAGTGCCCTCGGGAGGGGAGAGACCCAGTACTTC.